One and the same sample provided the 26 T cell receptor beta chains below, sequenced in a study of T cell responses to AZD1222 COVID-19 vaccine. Profiling relied on immunoSEQ multiplex PCR, and the TCRdb table lists in-frame clones only, not all of them. The sample yields roughly 120,000 clones, 94% seen once. The material sequenced was peripheral blood, taken 28 days after the second AZD1222 dose. The source is an adult who received the AZD1222 COVID-19 vaccine.

The chain joins TRBV5-8 to TRBJ2-2; D gene unclear. V was shortened by 0 bases and J by 2 bases, with 8 bases between the two germline ends. This CDR3 contains 15 residues. CDR1 and CDR2 (germline): SGHTS, YDEGEE. CDR3 sequence: CASSLAEINTGELFF. The CDR3 DNA follows: TGTGCCAGCAGCTTGGCAGAGATCAACACCGGGGAGCTGTTTTTT.

V is TRBV6-1 and J is TRBJ1-5, with TRBD1 identical over 10 bases. Losses at the gene ends were 3 bases for V and 4 bases for J; bases not matched to a gene: 6. Per germline, CDR1 MNHNS and CDR2 SASEGT. This CDR3 spans 16 amino acids. The CDR3 is CASSEWTGGGNQPQHF. CDR3 sequence (DNA): TGTGCCAGCAGTGAGTGGACAGGGGGTGGTAATCAGCCCCAGCATTTT.

This clone occurred once. The V and J genes are TRBV29-1 and TRBJ1-2, with no clear D. The germline V gene encodes CDR1 SQVTM and CDR2 ANQGSEA. V was shortened by 2 bases and J by 4 bases, with 14 bases between the two germline ends. CDR3 size: 14 residues. This CDR3 reads CSVEIRGAVYGYTF. CDR3 nucleotide sequence: TGCAGCGTTGAAATCCGGGGAGCGGTCTATGGCTACACCTTC.

V gene TRBV19 combines with J gene TRBJ1-2, with 10 nucleotides matching TRBD1. The CDR3 has 20 amino acids. J lost 0 bases, V lost 0 bases, and 13 bases had no gene match. The germline gives CDR1 LNHDA, CDR2 SQIVND (reference sequence). CDR3 loop: CASSIDYFTDGQGANYGYTF. The CDR3 nucleotides are TGTGCCAGTAGTATAGATTATTTTACGGACGGACAGGGGGCTAACTATGGCTACACCTTC.

V is TRBV25-1 and J is TRBJ2-4; D uncertain. V lost 4 bases and J lost 5, with 3 bases in between. CDR3 size: 11 residues. Germline V gene lookup returns CDR1 MGHDK and CDR2 SYGVNS. The CDR3 spells CASSGQNIQYF. In nucleotides, the CDR3 is TGTGCCAGCAGTGGTCAAAACATTCAGTACTTC.

This chain links TRBV10-2 with TRBJ1-1; 8 nucleotides match TRBD1. V lost 4 bases to trimming and J lost 0 bases; unmatched junction nucleotides: 19. CDR1 and CDR2 from the germline V gene are WSHSY and SAAADI. This CDR3 region has 20 residues. For the CDR3, the DNA is TGCGCCAGCAGTGGCCACGTAAGCAGGGGGCGCCATTTATTGAACACTGAAGCTTTCTTT. Translated: CASSGHVSRGRHLLNTEAFF.

The V call is TRBV2, the J call TRBJ1-2; D not resolved. CDR1 and CDR2 from the germline V gene are SNHLY and FYNNEI. V gave up 6 bases and J gave up 10 bases, with 15 bases separating them. This CDR3 is 12 amino acids long. Written as DNA, the CDR3 is TGTGCCAGCAGCTTTGACACGCGCGACTACACCTTC. Encoded protein: CASSFDTRDYTF.

The chain couples TRBV27 to TRBJ1-5; TRBD1 matches 9 bases. The CDR3 extends over 14 amino acids. The germline V gene encodes CDR1 MNHEY and CDR2 SMNVEV (reference sequence). J was trimmed by 0 bases and V by 9 bases; bases with no gene match: 3. CDR3 sequence reads: CASGTGLSNQPQHF. DNA for the CDR3: TGTGCCAGTGGGACAGGGCTTAGCAATCAGCCCCAGCATTTT.

V usage is TRBV11-2 and J usage is TRBJ2-1; the D gene is possibly TRBD2 (5 bases). V gave up 5 bases and J gave up 0 bases, with 14 bases separating them. CDR1 SGHAT and CDR2 FQNNGV come from the germline V gene. The CDR3 runs 16 residues. DNA of the CDR3: TGTGCCAGCAGCCCACTAGGTGGTAGCTCCTACAATGAGCAGTTCTTC. Residues: CASSPLGGSSYNEQFF.

This sequence joins TRBV10-1 and TRBJ2-1; D is ambiguous. V was pared by 3 bases and J by 7 bases, with 13 bases between. The CDR3 runs to 14 residues. CDR1 is WNHNN, CDR2 SYGVQD, per germline (reference sequence). The CDR3 sequence: CASSEGPTWNEQFF. Here the CDR3 DNA reads TGCGCCAGCAGTGAAGGGCCCACGTGGAATGAGCAGTTCTTC.

This rearrangement joins TRBV5-1 to TRBJ2-1, with D maybe TRBD2 (6 bases). Germline V gene lookup returns CDR1 SGHRS and CDR2 YFSETQ. The CDR3 has 14 amino acids. Trimming left V 2 bases short and J 8 bases short, with 14 bases between. This chain's CDR3 is CASSFGPSVDEQFF. In DNA form, the CDR3 reads TGCGCCAGCAGCTTTGGGCCTAGCGTAGATGAGCAGTTCTTC.

The chain uses TRBV14 and TRBJ2-7; the match to TRBD1 covers 7 bases. Unmatched junction bases numbered 6, after V lost 1 base and J lost 0 bases. The CDR3 spans 16 residues. Germline V lookup: CDR1 SGHDN, CDR2 FVKESK. The CDR3 nucleotides read TGTGCCAGCAGCCAAGTCAACCGGGACAGCTCCTACGAGCAGTACTTC. It translates to CASSQVNRDSSYEQYF.

This chain uses TRBV12-3 or TRBV12-4 with TRBJ1-2; 11 nucleotides agree with TRBD1. The junction had 3 bases not matched to a gene; V was cut back by 8 bases and J by 4 bases. CDR3 length: 13 amino acids. The CDR3 nucleotides are TGTGCCAGCTGGACAGGGGGCGGCTATGGCTACACCTTC. This translates into CASWTGGGYGYTF.

The chain couples TRBV18 to TRBJ1-1, with D tentatively TRBD1 (6 bases). CDR3 size: 13 residues. The germline V gene has CDR1 KGHSH and CDR2 LQKENI. Deletions cut 7 bases from V and 5 bases from J, with 14 bases between. The DNA of the CDR3 is TGTGCCAGCTGCGCGACTCAGGGGACTGAAGCTTTCTTT. Amino acids: CASCATQGTEAFF.

This chain joins TRBV30 and TRBJ1-6; 9 bases match TRBD1. V was pared by 3 bases and J by 10 bases, with 7 bases of the junction left unmatched. Germline V gene lookup returns CDR1 GTSNPN and CDR2 SVGIG (reference sequence). CDR3 length equals 14 residues. Here the CDR3 reads CAWRGQGVGSPLHF. CDR3 nucleotide sequence: TGTGCCTGGAGGGGACAGGGAGTGGGCTCACCCCTCCACTTT.

This rearrangement joins TRBV7-9 to TRBJ2-7; possible D gene TRBD2, 5 bases. The germline V gene has CDR1 SEHNR and CDR2 FQNEAQ (reference sequence). The CDR3 length is 14 residues. Trimming left V 3 bases short and J 4 bases short, with 13 bases between. The DNA of the CDR3 is TGTGCCAGCAGCTTGACGGGGATCTTATACGAGCAGTACTTC. It encodes CASSLTGILYEQYF. Complete variable domain (other parts from reference TRBV7-9 and TRBJ2-7): DTGVSQNPRHKITKRGQNVTFRCDPISEHNRLYWYRQTLGQGPEFLTYFQNEAQLEKSRLLSDRFSAERPKGSFSTLEIQRTEQGDSAMYLCASSLTGILYEQYFGPGTRLTVT.

The chain employs TRBV29-1 and TRBJ2-1, with D perhaps TRBD2 (7 bases). The CDR3 contains 16 residues. CDR1 SQVTM and CDR2 ANQGSEA come from the germline V gene. With 3 bases removed from V and 8 bases from J, the gap between germline ends came to 23 bases. The CDR3 DNA reads TGCAGCGTTGAGGTGTGGGCGGGGGCCGCTCAGGATGAGCAGTTCTTC. This encodes CSVEVWAGAAQDEQFF.

The J gene is TRBJ1-1, the V gene TRBV25-1; 10 positions match TRBD1. The CDR3 loop spans 16 amino acids. Germline trimming cut 8 bases from V and 4 bases from J; bases unmatched to any gene: 13. From germline, CDR1 is MGHDK and CDR2 SYGVNS. CDR3 nucleotides: TGTGCCAGCGTCGGGGACAGGGGCATGGACGGCACTGAAGCTTTCTTT. It specifies CASVGDRGMDGTEAFF.

The rearrangement links TRBV3-1 (or the pseudogene TRBV3-2) to TRBJ2-7, with a possible D match to TRBD2 (5 bases). CDR1 and CDR2 from the germline V gene are LGHDT and YNNKEL (reference sequence). The CDR3 runs 15 residues. V shed 4 bases and J shed 7 bases, with 20 bases lying between them. In DNA, the CDR3 is TGTGCCAGCAGCCGATATACCCAACCAGCGGCTGAGCAGTACTTC. Translating gives CASSRYTQPAAEQYF.

Only a few counts were recorded for this clone. V gene TRBV6-1 combines with J gene TRBJ1-2; D gene ambiguous. V lost 1 base and J 3 bases, leaving 9 bases between the germline ends. The germline V gene has CDR1 MNHNS and CDR2 SASEGT. The CDR3 runs 14 residues. CDR3 loop: CASSEDRRDYGYTF. In DNA form, the CDR3 reads TGTGCCAGCAGTGAAGATCGACGGGACTATGGCTACACCTTC.

This chain links TRBV7-8 with TRBJ2-1, with TRBD1 identical over 8 bases. The CDR3 has 16 amino acids. Germline V CDR1 and CDR2: SGHVS, FQNEAQ. V gave up 7 bases and J gave up 7 bases; unmatched junction bases: 15. Here the CDR3 DNA reads TGTGCCAGCACCCCTAAGGACAGGGAGACTCGGAATGAGCAGTTCTTC. As protein: CASTPKDRETRNEQFF.

This clone was observed a single time. V usage is TRBV9 and J usage is TRBJ2-5; tentatively, D is TRBD1 or TRBD2 (6 bases each). Between the trimmed V and J ends, which lost 4 bases and 2 bases, there was a span of 18 bases. Germline V gene data show CDR1 as SGDLS and CDR2 as YYNGEE. The CDR3 loop spans 16 amino acids. As DNA, the CDR3 is TGTGCCAGCAGCCCTCGTGGAGGGGGATATCAAGAGACCCAGTACTTC. Protein sequence: CASSPRGGGYQETQYF.

This chain uses TRBV10-2 with TRBJ2-2; D not certain. Trimming pared 3 bases from V and 4 bases from J, leaving 12 bases between. Germline V gives CDR1 WSHSY, CDR2 SAAADI. This CDR3 has 15 amino acids. CDR3 loop: CASSEGFMGTGELFF. CDR3 sequence (DNA): TGCGCCAGCAGTGAAGGCTTCATGGGCACCGGGGAGCTGTTTTTT.

V and J are TRBV2 and TRBJ1-5, with a possible D match to TRBD1 (6 bases). V gave up 2 bases and J gave up 6 bases, with 11 bases separating them. The CDR3 contains 14 residues. CDR1 and CDR2 from the germline V gene are SNHLY and FYNNEI. The CDR3 DNA reads as TGTGCCAGCAGTGAAAGGGTGGGGGCTCAGCCCCAGCATTTT. Its translation: CASSERVGAQPQHF.

CDR3 in amino acids: CASSFPGEHYEQYF. In DNA, the CDR3 is TGCGCCAGCAGCTTCCCCGGGGAGCACTACGAGCAGTACTTC. The genes are TRBV5-1 and TRBJ2-7; tentative D call: TRBD2 (5 bases). Trimming cost V 2 bases and J 3 bases, with 12 bases left between them. Per germline, CDR1 SGHRS and CDR2 YFSETQ. This CDR3 region has 14 residues.

The chain recombines TRBV11-2 with TRBJ1-2; a possible D gene is TRBD1 (6 bases). V was trimmed by 5 bases and J by 0 bases, leaving 19 bases between them. Germline CDR1 SGHAT, CDR2 FQNNGV. CDR3 size: 17 residues. The CDR3, as DNA: TGTGCCAGCAGCCAACCTAGTTACGGGGGGCCTAACTATGGCTACACCTTC. It is translated as CASSQPSYGGPNYGYTF.